This entry lists 9 T cell receptor beta chains sequenced from one sample in a study of cytotoxic CD8 clonotypes in ibrutinib-treated CLL. Sequencing was performed with immunoSEQ multiplex PCR; in TCRdb, only in-frame clones are kept and a portion is missing. The sample yields tens of thousands of clones, around 83% seen once. The material sequenced was PBMCs, taken before ibrutinib treatment. The receptors were gathered from a human donor with chronic lymphocytic leukemia.

The V gene is TRBV7-2, the J gene TRBJ2-5, with D possibly being TRBD1 (6 bases). The CDR3 is 15 amino acids. The germline gives CDR1 SGHTA, CDR2 FQGNSA. Trimming removed 5 bases at V and 1 base at J, with 14 bases between. The CDR3 loop reads CASSLNRVSQETQYF. CDR3 in DNA: TGTGCCAGCAGCCTAAACAGGGTGAGCCAAGAGACCCAGTACTTC. Together with reference TRBV7-2 and TRBJ2-5, the CDR3 gives the full variable domain: GAGVSQSPSNKVTEKGKDVELRCDPISGHTALYWYRQSLGQGLEFLIYFQGNSAPDKSGLPSDRFSAERTGGSVSTLTIQRTQQEDSAVYLCASSLNRVSQETQYFGPGTRLLVL.

The rearrangement links TRBV29-1 to TRBJ1-5, with D unclear. The CDR3 spans 15 residues. The V gene's germline CDR1 is SQVTM and CDR2 ANQGSEA. V dropped 7 bases and J dropped 2 bases, with 18 bases sitting between them. The CDR3 protein is CSATIAGYGNQPQHF. The CDR3 nucleotides read TGCAGCGCAACAATCGCAGGTTATGGCAATCAGCCCCAGCATTTT.

This chain links TRBV15 with TRBJ1-5; D possibly corresponds to TRBD1 (5 bases). The CDR3 totals 15 residues. Germline V lookup: CDR1 LNHNV, CDR2 YYDKDF (reference sequence). Between the trimmed V and J ends, which lost 1 base and 6 bases, there was a span of 13 bases. Here the CDR3 DNA reads TGTGCCACCAGCAGAGCCGAGGGGTGGGGTCAGCCCCAGCATTTT. This translates into CATSRAEGWGQPQHF. The full variable domain, rest sourced from reference TRBV15 and TRBJ1-5, is DAMVIQNPRYQVTQFGKPVTLSCSQTLNHNVMYWYQQKSSQAPKLLFHYYDKDFNNEADTPDNFQSRRPNTSFCFLDIRSPGLGDTAMYLCATSRAEGWGQPQHFGDGTRLSIL.

The rearrangement uses TRBV5-4 and TRBJ2-7; 8 nucleotides agree with TRBD2. Per the germline V gene, CDR1 is SGHNT and CDR2 is YYREEE (reference sequence). The CDR3 runs to 17 residues. V lost 1 base to trimming and J lost 5 bases; unmatched junction nucleotides: 14. This CDR3 reads CASSLSVASGLYHEQYF. Written as DNA, the CDR3 is TGTGCCAGCAGCTTGAGTGTGGCTAGCGGGTTATACCACGAGCAGTACTTC.

The chain couples TRBV18 to TRBJ2-6; D perhaps matches TRBD2 (5 bases). There are 17 residues in the CDR3. Per the germline V gene, CDR1 is KGHSH and CDR2 is LQKENI. V shed 2 bases and J shed 0 bases, with 11 bases lying between them. The CDR3: CASSPSGSFSGANVLTF. DNA for the CDR3: TGTGCCAGCTCACCATCGGGATCCTTCTCTGGGGCCAACGTCCTGACTTTC.

CDR3 residues: CASSLAGGRAYEQYF. Written as DNA, the CDR3 is TGTGCCAGCAGCTTAGCAGGTGGGAGGGCCTACGAGCAGTACTTC. This chain connects TRBV7-6 to TRBJ2-7, with 7 bases identical to TRBD2. Unmatched junction bases numbered 4, after V lost 0 bases and J lost 2 bases. In germline, CDR1 is SGHVS, CDR2 FNYEAQ. This CDR3 has 15 amino acids.

This sequence joins TRBV4-2 and TRBJ1-4; 7 nucleotides line up with TRBD1. CDR3 length: 16 residues. CDR1 LGHNA and CDR2 YNFKEQ come from the germline V gene. V gave up 6 bases and J gave up 4 bases; unmatched junction bases: 11. CDR3 nucleotides: TGTGCCAGCAGTCGACAGACAGGGAGTTTTAATGAAAAACTGTTTTTT. It specifies CASSRQTGSFNEKLFF.

This clone was observed a few times. The V gene is TRBV2, the J gene TRBJ1-5; 7 nucleotides align to TRBD1. The germline CDR1 and CDR2 sequences are SNHLY and FYNNEI. The CDR3 contains 15 residues. V trimming: 6 bases; J trimming: 0 bases; junction bases outside the gene matches: 5. In DNA form, the CDR3 reads TGTGCCAGCAGGACCGGGACAGTTAGCAATCAGCCCCAGCATTTT. Protein sequence: CASRTGTVSNQPQHF.

The CDR3 reads CASRTGQGLRDYGYTF. CDR3 sequence (DNA): TGTGCCAGCAGAACGGGACAGGGGCTCCGCGACTATGGCTACACCTTC. The rearrangement uses TRBV27 and TRBJ1-2, with 10 bases matching TRBD1. The germline gives CDR1 MNHEY, CDR2 SMNVEV (reference sequence). The V segment lost 6 bases and the J segment 3 bases; nucleotides outside the gene matches: 10. The CDR3 is 16 residues long.